The clone carrying this T cell receptor (beta chain) was counted many times. Its antigen is unknown. This sample is part of a study of T cell repertoires in cytomegalovirus infection. Study observations and caveats: HLA-C-restricted CMV clonotypes gave the most frequent clonotype in two of eight donors. CMV carriers having the relevant HLA were flagged by cumulative public TCR beta family frequency.

From the reads, TCRdb called clonotypes with MiXCR, one entry per CDR3 protein. Of a few hundred thousand distinct CDR3 sequences listed, 15% to 20% are singletons. Trimming removed 5 bases at V and 1 base at J, with 8 bases between. The V gene's germline CDR1 is MNHNS and CDR2 SASEGT. The CDR3 loop spans 13 amino acids. Sequenced sample: PBMCs. This TCR derives from a human donor in good health (CMV status not recorded). Some clones in this sample may be carry-over from other donors' samples. The V and J genes are TRBV6-1 and TRBJ2-5; D is unresolved. The CDR3 spells CASSLQSQETQYF. DNA of the CDR3: TGTGCCAGCAGTCTTCAATCCCAAGAGACCCAGTACTTC.